This T cell receptor (beta chain) was sequenced for a study of cytomegalovirus exposure and HLA in healthy donors (dated by TCRdb to 2016 to 2017). The study in broad terms: According to an earlier analysis of 587 of the donors, about 190 million T cells yielded 90 million to 140 million unique TCR beta sequences and about 300 Gb of sequence data. Roughly 300 gigabases of sequencing data and around 88 million unique TCR sequences made up an early release that covered approximately 620 HLA-typed donors. The genetic ancestry cluster associated with self-reported Caucasian donors included roughly 84% of the 398 genotyped donors. The study aimed to test whether cataloging public T cell receptors could reveal signatures of past pathogen exposure. The study profiled the T cell repertoires of hundreds of subjects by immunosequencing and related them to cytomegalovirus serostatus. Besides the first cohort of 666 subjects, a separate validation cohort made up of roughly 130 different subjects was used. To predict cytomegalovirus infection status, the study brought together high-throughput TCR immunosequencing, statistical association of individual TCRs with disease status, and machine learning. In a later analysis, previously published TCR beta repertoires from some 640 donors were re-analyzed and high-resolution HLA genotyping was added so that TCR occurrence patterns could be studied. Rather than drawing on any new phenotypic data, the later analysis identified candidate immune exposures from TCR beta sequences and the way those sequences occurred across donors. An earlier analysis of approximately 500 of the donors applied high-throughput TCR beta sequencing to assess whether each TCR beta V gene segment acted as functional or pseudogenic. Donor age, sex, ethnicity and CMV serostatus were compiled together with the repertoire data. In a later genetic analysis, genome-wide SNP genotypes for about three fifths of the roughly 670 donors were used, and that subset was treated as a discovery cohort. All discovery cohort repertoires had been generated using a single sequencing platform. Class I and class II HLA loci were covered by the typing at four-digit resolution. Typing coverage varied by locus: roughly 629-640 donors for A, B, C, DRB1 and DQB1; roughly 500 for DQA1; 606 for DPA1; more than 450 for DPB1. Four or five DR-DQ haplotypes were handled as single units for association and clustering because linkage in the cohort was strong. On average, around 230,000 unique TCR beta nucleotide sequences were sequenced per donor among a few hundred genotyped donors of the cohort, with 15% to 20% of those sequences being non-productive.

This clone was counted a few times. Its cognate antigen has yet to be identified. Per-nucleotide qualities are absent, and no much larger clonotype sits a single base away. Libraries were made using the immunoSEQ multiplex PCR assay. The multiplex PCR relied on a mix of 60 forward primers for TCR Vbeta segments and 13 reverse primers for TCR Jbeta segments. Amplification of the CDR3 region of rearranged TCR beta genes was performed with a multiplex PCR assay on genomic DNA. Amplified TCR beta libraries were sequenced as 87-base-pair reads on the Illumina HiSeq System. The paper's data handling went like this. In a later analysis, 80 million or so unique TCR beta chains were counted across the 650 to 750 repertoires, and roughly 10 million of these chains were shared by at least two donors. To remove PCR and sequencing errors, raw reads were error-corrected and collapsed into unique sequences using a nearest-neighbor algorithm that merged closely related sequences. V, D and J gene segments were assigned by aligning CDR3 sequences to IMGT reference sequences. Each retained sequence needed at least a six-nucleotide match to both a V gene segment and a J gene segment. Rearrangements were called productive when the CDR3 lacked stop codons and stayed in frame with V and J; all others were non-productive. Following IMGT convention, CDR3 was defined as the stretch from the second conserved V-encoded cysteine to the conserved J-encoded phenylalanine. The earlier analysis of around 640 of the donors excluded sequences that lacked an unambiguous match to a single V gene segment. An earlier analysis of several hundred of the donors called V segments functional above 56.7% productive rearrangements and segregating when the between-donor standard deviation exceeded 5%. A statistical classification framework was built to diagnose cytomegalovirus status from the catalog of TCR beta chain sequences. In a later analysis, V and J genes were assigned by comparing TCR nucleotide sequences against IMGT/GENE-DB human TR gene sequences. The TCRdist pipeline was used in a later analysis to assign CDR3 sequences and most-parsimonious VDJ recombination scenarios. In a later analysis, each TCR beta chain was defined by its CDR3 amino acid sequence together with its V-gene family, and reads lacking a unique V-gene family were excluded. To address suspected cross-contamination and a sequencing artifact, a later analysis removed approximately 600 highly shared, low-generation-probability nucleotide sequences. A later analysis calculated a clonal expansion index for each public chain from normalized within-repertoire ranks of inferred template counts. Generation probabilities in a later analysis came from a VDJ recombination model fitted to out-of-frame rearrangements, and those results were checked against IGoR. Hypergeometric tests were used in a later analysis to score TCR-TCR, TCR-HLA and TCR-CMV co-occurrence, with a repertoire-size bias correction applied to the TCR pairs. In a later analysis, false discovery rates were estimated by permuting HLA or CMV assignments 20 times. In a later analysis, co-occurring TCRs were grouped using DBSCAN, and TCRdist sequence similarity was added for clustering within HLA-allele-positive subsets. For co-occurrence clustering, repertoires with fewer than 30,000 or more than 120,000 public chains were excluded, along with several repertoires with anomalous nucleotide sharing. Here the immuneACCESS table is served through TCRdb, limited to in-frame sequences with V and J called. Missing clones are a known gap in these copies; in checked studies unresolved V genes cover under half, and the rest lacks a known reason. The V and J calls and clone size are taken from that table; D and trimming were inferred from the DNA. Counted in this sample were some 120,000 clones; approximately 68% of them appeared once. The biggest ten clones account for around 1.6% of the sample.

The cohort was made up of hundreds of healthy bone marrow donors. Cohort members were all nominally healthy when sampled, although unrecorded immune exposures were likely present. The donor was CMV seropositive and belonged to the group of a few hundred seropositive cohort members. A peripheral blood sample was collected from each donor, and TCR beta sequencing was performed on peripheral blood mononuclear cells. The Qiagen DNeasy Blood Extraction Kit was used to extract genomic DNA from the blood cell samples. Inclusive of the bounding cysteine and phenylalanine, the CDR3 is 19 residues long. CDR3 DNA only is kept here, 57 bases in frame from base 1. The V end loses 1 base and the J end loses 2 bases, and a stretch of 22 bases separates them. CDR1 and CDR2 were assigned from the germline V gene (reference sequence) as SEHNR and FQNEAQ. What the research found in general, with its limitations: Cytomegalovirus status was reported to be diagnosed by the classifier with high specificity and sensitivity in both the original and validation cohorts. In a later analysis, the rate of TCR association differed among HLA loci, with DRB1 alleles having the most associated TCRs and HLA-C alleles having the fewest. Only TCR beta chains were sequenced in this cohort, and the absence of alpha or paired-chain data limited detectable features. According to the authors, the approach could potentially be generalized to other disease states and immunological phenotypes. In a later analysis, several top co-occurrence clusters were reported to appear linked to parvovirus B19, influenza, CMV and Epstein-Barr virus. Because some donors lacked HLA typing at each locus, the association tests relied only on the typed subset. Some IMGT-functional V segments, including TRBV6-2 and TRBV6-3, could not be distinguished by the 87-base-pair reads and were therefore excluded. In an earlier analysis of fewer than 700 of the donors, most TCR beta V segments appeared in productive rearrangements about 87% or about 30% of the time, broadly matching IMGT annotations. In a later analysis, most CMV-associated TCR beta chains were found to appear HLA-restricted, with HLA associations seemingly driven largely by CMV exposure. While some public TCRs were present in many individuals, most TCR sequences turned up only very rarely across donors. In a later genetic analysis, a missense DCLRE1C variant was associated with V-gene and J-gene trimming of TCR beta chains, and the association was replicated in an independent cohort. In a later analysis, HLA-associated TCR beta chains were found to be more clonally expanded and to have lower generation probabilities than equally common non-associated chains. Linkage disequilibrium might explain the correlated functional status among segregating V segments, but an unknown experimental factor could not be ruled out. Because counts were too low, some 16 rarely observed V segments, including chromosome 9 orphons, were excluded from the earlier analysis of 587 of the donors. When HLA alleles, especially DR and DQ, strongly co-occurred, attributing TCR associations to individual alleles was difficult. A further reported finding was that TCR beta sequences accurately predicted the HLA-A and HLA-B alleles for most subjects in the first cohort. A cluster of highly shared sequence variants was judged likely to represent a technical artifact of the sequencing pipeline. Roughly uniform sequencing depth across donors was assumed in presence/absence analyses, although this assumption may not hold. The study gave a list of more than 150 TCR beta chains associated with cytomegalovirus. According to a later genetic analysis, donors in an Asian-associated ancestry cluster had fewer N-insertions in productive TCRs than the approximately 630-donor mean. For the cohort, immune exposure information was limited to CMV serostatus. A later analysis associated some 17,000 TCR beta sequences with specific HLA alleles at a false discovery rate of 0.05. A few of the identified cytomegalovirus-associated TCR beta chains were confirmed in vitro to be specific for cytomegalovirus antigens.

The rearranged chain carries TRBV7-9 and TRBJ2-3, with TRBD2 perhaps the D gene, on 6 matching bases. The TCR comes from a young man in good health and CMV-seropositive. The sequencing sample was made of PBMCs. The CDR3 in this case is CASSLEIWRVRQNTDTQYF. The sequence in DNA is TGTGCCAGCAGCTTAGAAATTTGGAGGGTCAGACAAAACACAGATACGCAGTATTTT.